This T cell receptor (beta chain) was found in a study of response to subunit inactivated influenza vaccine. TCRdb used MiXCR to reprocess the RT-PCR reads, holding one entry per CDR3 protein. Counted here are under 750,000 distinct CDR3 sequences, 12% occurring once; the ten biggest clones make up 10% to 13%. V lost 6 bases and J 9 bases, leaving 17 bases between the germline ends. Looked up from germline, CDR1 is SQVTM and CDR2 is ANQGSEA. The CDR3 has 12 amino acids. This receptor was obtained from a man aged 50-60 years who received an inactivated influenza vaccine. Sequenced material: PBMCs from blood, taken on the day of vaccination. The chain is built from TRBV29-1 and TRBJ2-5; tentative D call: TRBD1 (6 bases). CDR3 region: CSVQKGVGPQYF. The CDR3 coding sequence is TGCAGCGTCCAAAAGGGGGTAGGCCCCCAGTACTTC.